This T cell receptor (beta chain) is drawn from a study of T cell responses to AZD1222 COVID-19 vaccine. Regarding the study as a whole: Mostly white British, mostly female donors; authors suggested clonal diversity may be underestimated. Regions left unmutated in variants are reportedly the target of nearly half of spike-specific TCRs. Seropositive at baseline were only 5 or 6 AZD1222 recipients.

Germline V lookup: CDR1 MNHEY, CDR2 SVGAGI. The CDR3 has 14 amino acids. The ends lost 2 bases at V and 14 bases at J; junction bases unmatched: 11. Data came from immunoSEQ multiplex PCR; TCRdb stores just in-frame clones and leaves some out. The sample shows some 150,000 clones, about 92% of them seen only once. As to this clone: Its antigen is not known.

The chain has TRBV6-5 and TRBJ2-1; TRBD2 matches at 8 bases. The material was peripheral blood, obtained 28 days after the second AZD1222 dose. This TCR derives from an adult who received the AZD1222 COVID-19 vaccine. The CDR3 sequence is CASSYRGSGESKFF. CDR3 nucleotides: TGTGCCAGCAGTTACCGGGGTAGCGGGGAAAGCAAGTTCTTC.